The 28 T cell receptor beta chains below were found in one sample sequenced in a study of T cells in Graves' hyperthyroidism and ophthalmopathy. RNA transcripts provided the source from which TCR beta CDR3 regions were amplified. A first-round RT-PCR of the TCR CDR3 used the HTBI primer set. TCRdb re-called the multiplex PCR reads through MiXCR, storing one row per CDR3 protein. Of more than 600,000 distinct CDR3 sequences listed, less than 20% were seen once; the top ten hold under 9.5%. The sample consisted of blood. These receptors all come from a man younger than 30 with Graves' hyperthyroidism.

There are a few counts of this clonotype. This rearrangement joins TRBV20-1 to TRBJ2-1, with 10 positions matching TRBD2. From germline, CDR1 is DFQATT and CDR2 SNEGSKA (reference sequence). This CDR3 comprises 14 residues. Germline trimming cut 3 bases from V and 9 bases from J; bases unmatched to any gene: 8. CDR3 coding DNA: TGCAGTGCTAGGGGGACTAGCGTGTTCACTGAGCAGTTCTTC. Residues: CSARGTSVFTEQFF.

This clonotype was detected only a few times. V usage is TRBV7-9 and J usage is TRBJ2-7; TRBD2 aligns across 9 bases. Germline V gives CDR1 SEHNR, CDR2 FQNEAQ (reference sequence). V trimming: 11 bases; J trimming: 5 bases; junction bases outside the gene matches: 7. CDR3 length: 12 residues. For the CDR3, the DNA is TGTGCCGCGGGGGGGCCCCTCGACGAGCAGTACTTC. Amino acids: CAAGGPLDEQYF.

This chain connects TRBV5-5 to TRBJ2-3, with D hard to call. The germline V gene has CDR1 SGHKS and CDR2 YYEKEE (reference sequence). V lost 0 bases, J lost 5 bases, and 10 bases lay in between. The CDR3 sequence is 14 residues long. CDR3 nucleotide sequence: TGTGCCAGCAGCTTGGGGAAGCGCAGAGATACGCAGTATTTT. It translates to CASSLGKRRDTQYF.

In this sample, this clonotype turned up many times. CDR3: CASSYGTGNRYEQYF. The CDR3 DNA is TGTGCCAGCAGTTACGGGACAGGGAATCGCTACGAGCAGTACTTC. The chain is built from TRBV6-5 and TRBJ2-7, with 9 bases that match TRBD1. V was pared by 2 bases and J by 3 bases, with 5 bases of the junction left unmatched. The CDR3 sequence is 15 residues long. Germline V CDR1 and CDR2: MNHEY, SVGAGI.

The CDR3 DNA sequence: TGTGCCAGCAGCGCCGGGGGGGGATCTAATCAGCCCCAGCATTTT. It encodes CASSAGGGSNQPQHF. The rearrangement uses TRBV9 and TRBJ1-5; perhaps TRBD1 as D (5 bases). Germline values: CDR1 SGDLS, CDR2 YYNGEE. V was shortened by 3 bases and J by 4 bases, with 14 bases between the two germline ends. The CDR3 is made up of 15 amino acids.

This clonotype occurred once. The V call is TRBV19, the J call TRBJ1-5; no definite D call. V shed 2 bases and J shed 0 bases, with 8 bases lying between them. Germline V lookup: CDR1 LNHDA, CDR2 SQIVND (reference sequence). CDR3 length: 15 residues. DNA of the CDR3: TGTGCCAGTAGTATACCAGGCCATAGCAATCAGCCCCAGCATTTT. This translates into CASSIPGHSNQPQHF.

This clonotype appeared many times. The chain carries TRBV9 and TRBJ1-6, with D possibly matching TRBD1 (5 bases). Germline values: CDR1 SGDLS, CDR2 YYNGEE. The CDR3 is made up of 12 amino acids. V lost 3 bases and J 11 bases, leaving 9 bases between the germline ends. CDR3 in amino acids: CASSEGPPPLHF. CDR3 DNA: TGTGCCAGCAGCGAGGGGCCACCACCCCTCCACTTT.

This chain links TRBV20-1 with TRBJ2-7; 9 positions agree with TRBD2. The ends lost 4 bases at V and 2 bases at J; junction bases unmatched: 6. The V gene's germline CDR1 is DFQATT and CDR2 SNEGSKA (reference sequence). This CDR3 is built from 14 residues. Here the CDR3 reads CSATLAGATYEQYF. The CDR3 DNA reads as TGCAGTGCTACCTTAGCGGGAGCCACCTACGAGCAGTACTTC.

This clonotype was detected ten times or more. CDR3 coding DNA: TGTGCCAGCAGTTACTCGCCCGTCGACAGGGCAAACACTGAAGCTTTCTTT. It codes for CASSYSPVDRANTEAFF. This chain links TRBV6-2 or TRBV6-3 with TRBJ1-1; 7 bases fit TRBD1. The germline V gene encodes CDR1 MNHEY and CDR2 SVGEGT. With 0 bases clipped from V and 2 bases from J, the junction kept 9 bases outside the gene matches. The length of the CDR3 is 17 residues.

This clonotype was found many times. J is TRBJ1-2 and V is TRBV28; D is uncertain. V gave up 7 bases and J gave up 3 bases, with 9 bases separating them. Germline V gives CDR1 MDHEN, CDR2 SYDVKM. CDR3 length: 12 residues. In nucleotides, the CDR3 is TGTGCCAGCAAGGCTTATGACTATGGCTACACCTTC. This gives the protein CASKAYDYGYTF.

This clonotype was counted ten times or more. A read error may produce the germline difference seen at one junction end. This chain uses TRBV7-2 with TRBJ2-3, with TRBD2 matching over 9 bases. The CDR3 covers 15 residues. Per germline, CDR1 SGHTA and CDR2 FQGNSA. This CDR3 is CASSIAGVILGTQYF. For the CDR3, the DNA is TGTGCCAGCAGCATAGCGGGAGTCATACTGGGCACGCAGTATTTT.

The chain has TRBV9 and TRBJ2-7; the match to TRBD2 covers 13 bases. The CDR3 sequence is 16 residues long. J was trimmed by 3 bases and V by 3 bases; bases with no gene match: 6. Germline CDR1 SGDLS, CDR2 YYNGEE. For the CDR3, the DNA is TGTGCCAGCAGCGGGACTAGCGGGAGCCAGATCTACGAGCAGTACTTC. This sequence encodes CASSGTSGSQIYEQYF.

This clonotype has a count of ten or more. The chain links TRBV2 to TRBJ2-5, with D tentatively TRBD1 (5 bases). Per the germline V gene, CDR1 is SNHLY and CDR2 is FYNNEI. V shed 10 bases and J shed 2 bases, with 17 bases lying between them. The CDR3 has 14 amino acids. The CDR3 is CATQQGTVQETQYF. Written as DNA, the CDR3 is TGTGCCACCCAGCAGGGAACCGTACAAGAGACCCAGTACTTC.

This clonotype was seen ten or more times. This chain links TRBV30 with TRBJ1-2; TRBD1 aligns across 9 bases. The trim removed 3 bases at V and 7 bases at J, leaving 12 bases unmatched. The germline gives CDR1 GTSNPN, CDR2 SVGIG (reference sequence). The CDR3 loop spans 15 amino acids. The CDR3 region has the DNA TGTGCCTGGAGGACCACAGGGGGCATCGTCACTGGCTACACCTTC. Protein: CAWRTTGGIVTGYTF.

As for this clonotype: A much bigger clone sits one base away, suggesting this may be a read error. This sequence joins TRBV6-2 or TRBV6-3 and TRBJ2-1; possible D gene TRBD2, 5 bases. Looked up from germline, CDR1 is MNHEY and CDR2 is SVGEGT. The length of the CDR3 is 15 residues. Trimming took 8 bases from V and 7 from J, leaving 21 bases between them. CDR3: CASGSRPTGENEQFF. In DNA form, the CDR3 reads TGTGCCAGCGGTTCTAGACCGACCGGGGAGAATGAGCAGTTCTTC.

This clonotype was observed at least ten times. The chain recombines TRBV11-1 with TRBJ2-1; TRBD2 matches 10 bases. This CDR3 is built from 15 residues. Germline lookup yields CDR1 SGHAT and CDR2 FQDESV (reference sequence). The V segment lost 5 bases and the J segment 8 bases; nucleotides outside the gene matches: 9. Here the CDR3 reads CASSPSSGRGDEQFF. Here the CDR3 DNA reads TGTGCCAGCAGCCCATCTAGCGGGAGAGGAGATGAGCAGTTCTTC.

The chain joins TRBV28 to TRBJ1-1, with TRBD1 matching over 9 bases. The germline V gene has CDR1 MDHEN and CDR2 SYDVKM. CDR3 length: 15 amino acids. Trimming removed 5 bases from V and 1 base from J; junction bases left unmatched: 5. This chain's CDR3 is CASSLPGQGNTEAFF. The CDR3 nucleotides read TGTGCCAGCAGTCTCCCGGGACAGGGGAACACTGAAGCTTTCTTT.

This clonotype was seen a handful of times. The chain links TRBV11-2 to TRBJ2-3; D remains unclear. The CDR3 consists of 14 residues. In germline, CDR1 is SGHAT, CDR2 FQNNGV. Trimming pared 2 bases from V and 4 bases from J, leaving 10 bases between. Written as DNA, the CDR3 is TGTGCCAGCAGCTTAAAAAAGGGCCCAGATACGCAGTATTTT. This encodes CASSLKKGPDTQYF. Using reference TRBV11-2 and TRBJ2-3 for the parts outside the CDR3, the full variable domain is EAGVAQSPRYKIIEKRQSVAFWCNPISGHATLYWYQQILGQGPKLLIQFQNNGVVDDSQLPKDRFSAERLKGVDSTLKIQPAKLEDSAVYLCASSLKKGPDTQYFGPGTRLTVL.

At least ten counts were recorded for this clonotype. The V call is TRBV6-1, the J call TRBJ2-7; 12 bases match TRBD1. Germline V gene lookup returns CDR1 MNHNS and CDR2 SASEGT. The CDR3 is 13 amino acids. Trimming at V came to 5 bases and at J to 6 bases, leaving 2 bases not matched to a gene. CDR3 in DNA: TGTGCCAGCAGTAGGGACAGGGGGCGCGAGCAGTACTTC. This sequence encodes CASSRDRGREQYF.

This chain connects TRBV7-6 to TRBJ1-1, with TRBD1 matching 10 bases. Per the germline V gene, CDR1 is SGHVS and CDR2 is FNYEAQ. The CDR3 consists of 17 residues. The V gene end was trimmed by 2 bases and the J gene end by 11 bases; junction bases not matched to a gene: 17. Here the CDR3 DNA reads TGTGCCAGCAGCTTAACCCCGCCCGGACAGGGGGGAGCTCTGGCTTTCTTT. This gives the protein CASSLTPPGQGGALAFF.

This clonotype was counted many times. The chain's CDR3 is CASSLGSTEAFF. CDR3 bases: TGTGCCAGCAGCTTAGGCAGCACTGAAGCTTTCTTT. V usage is TRBV7-9 and J usage is TRBJ1-1; D unresolved. Germline loops: CDR1 SEHNR, CDR2 FQNEAQ (reference sequence). There are 12 residues in the CDR3. V lost 1 base to trimming and J lost 4 bases, with 4 bases between them.

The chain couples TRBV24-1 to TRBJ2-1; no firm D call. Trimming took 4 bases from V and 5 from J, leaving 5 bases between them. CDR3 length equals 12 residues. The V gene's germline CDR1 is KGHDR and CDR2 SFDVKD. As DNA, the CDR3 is TGTGCCACCAGTGACCTTAACAATGAGCAGTTCTTC. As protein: CATSDLNNEQFF.

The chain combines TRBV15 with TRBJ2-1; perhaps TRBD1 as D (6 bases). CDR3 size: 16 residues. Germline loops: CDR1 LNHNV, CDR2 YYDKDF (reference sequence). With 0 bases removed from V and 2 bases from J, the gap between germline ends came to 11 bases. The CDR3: CATSRDARGTYNEQFF. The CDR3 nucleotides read TGTGCCACCAGCAGAGATGCCAGGGGTACCTACAATGAGCAGTTCTTC.

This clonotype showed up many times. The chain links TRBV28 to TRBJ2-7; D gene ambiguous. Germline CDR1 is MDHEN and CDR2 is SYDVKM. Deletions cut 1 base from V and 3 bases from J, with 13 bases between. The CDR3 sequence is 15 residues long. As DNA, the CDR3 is TGTGCCAGCAGTTTATTCTCGGCAGAGGACTACGAGCAGTACTTC. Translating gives CASSLFSAEDYEQYF.

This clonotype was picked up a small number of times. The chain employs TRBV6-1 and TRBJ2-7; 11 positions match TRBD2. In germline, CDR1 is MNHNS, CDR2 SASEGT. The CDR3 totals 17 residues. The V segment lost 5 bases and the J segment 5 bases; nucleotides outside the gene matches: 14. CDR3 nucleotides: TGTGCCAGCAGTCCTGTATTAGCGGGAGGGCCATTGAACGAGCAGTACTTC. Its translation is CASSPVLAGGPLNEQYF.

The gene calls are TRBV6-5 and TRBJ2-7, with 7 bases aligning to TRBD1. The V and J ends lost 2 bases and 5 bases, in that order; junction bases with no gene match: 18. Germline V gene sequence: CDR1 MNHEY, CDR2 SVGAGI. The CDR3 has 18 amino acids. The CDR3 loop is CASSYKGARYRSLNEQYF. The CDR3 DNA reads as TGTGCCAGCAGTTACAAGGGGGCGCGGTACCGATCTCTCAACGAGCAGTACTTC.

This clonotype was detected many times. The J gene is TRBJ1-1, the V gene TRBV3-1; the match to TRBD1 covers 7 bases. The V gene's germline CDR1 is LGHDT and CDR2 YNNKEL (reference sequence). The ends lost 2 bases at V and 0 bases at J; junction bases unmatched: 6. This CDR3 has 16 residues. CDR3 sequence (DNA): TGTGCCAGCAGCCAAACCGTACAGGGGTTGAACACTGAAGCTTTCTTT. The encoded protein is CASSQTVQGLNTEAFF.

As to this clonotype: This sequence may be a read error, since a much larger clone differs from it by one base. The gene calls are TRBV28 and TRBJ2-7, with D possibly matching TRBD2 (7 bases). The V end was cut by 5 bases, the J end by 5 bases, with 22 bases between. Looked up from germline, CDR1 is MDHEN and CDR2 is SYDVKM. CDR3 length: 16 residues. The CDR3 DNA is TGTGCCAGCAGTGGGGGGGGGGCCAAGGGCTCACACGAGCAGTACTTC. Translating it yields CASSGGGAKGSHEQYF.